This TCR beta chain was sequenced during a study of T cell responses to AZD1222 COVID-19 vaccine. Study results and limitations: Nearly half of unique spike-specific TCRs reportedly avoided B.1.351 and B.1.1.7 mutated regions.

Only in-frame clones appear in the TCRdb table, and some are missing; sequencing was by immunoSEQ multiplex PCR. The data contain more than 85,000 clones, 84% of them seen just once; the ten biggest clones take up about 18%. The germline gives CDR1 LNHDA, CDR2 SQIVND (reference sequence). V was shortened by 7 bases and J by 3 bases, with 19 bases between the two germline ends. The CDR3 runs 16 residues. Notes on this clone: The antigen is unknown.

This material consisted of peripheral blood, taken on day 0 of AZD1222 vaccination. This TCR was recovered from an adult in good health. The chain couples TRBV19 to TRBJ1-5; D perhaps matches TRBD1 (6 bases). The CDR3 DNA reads TGTGCCAGTACCAGAAATGGCGGACAGTCCAATCAGCCCCAGCATTTT. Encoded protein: CASTRNGGQSNQPQHF.